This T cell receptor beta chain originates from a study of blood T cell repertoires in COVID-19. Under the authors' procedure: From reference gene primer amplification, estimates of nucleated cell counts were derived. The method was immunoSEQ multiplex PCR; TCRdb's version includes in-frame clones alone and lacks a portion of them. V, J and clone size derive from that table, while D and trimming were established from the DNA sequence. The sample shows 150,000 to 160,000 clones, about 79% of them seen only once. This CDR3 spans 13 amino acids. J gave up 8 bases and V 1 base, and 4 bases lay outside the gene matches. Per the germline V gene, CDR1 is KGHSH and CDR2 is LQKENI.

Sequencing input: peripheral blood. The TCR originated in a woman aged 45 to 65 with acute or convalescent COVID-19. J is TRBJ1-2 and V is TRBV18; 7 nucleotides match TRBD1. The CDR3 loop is CASSPRGGGGYTF. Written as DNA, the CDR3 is TGTGCCAGCTCACCACGAGGGGGCGGCGGCTACACCTTC.